These 26 T cell receptor beta chains share one sample of origin, sequenced in a study of T-cell memory formation after mild COVID-19. TCRdb re-called the 5' RACE reads through MiXCR, storing one row per CDR3 protein. The table records roughly 200,000 distinct CDR3 sequences, over 20% of them present only once. Material: PBMCs or a T cell subset sorted from them (not recorded which). These receptors all come from an adult woman who had mild COVID-19 (a few samples of this study predate the infection). Cell type and time point are not known.

CDR3 protein: CASSQTSGFLSYEQYF. The CDR3, as DNA: TGTGCCAGCAGCCAGACTAGCGGGTTTCTCTCCTACGAGCAGTACTTC. The chain couples TRBV7-6 to TRBJ2-7; 10 nucleotides agree with TRBD2. From germline, CDR1 is SGHVS and CDR2 FNYEAQ. CDR3 length: 16 residues. With 5 bases clipped from V and 0 bases from J, the junction kept 7 bases outside the gene matches.

The genes are TRBV12-3 or TRBV12-4 and TRBJ1-6; a weak D match, TRBD1 (5 bases). This CDR3 contains 13 residues. Trimming took off 2 bases at V and 8 bases at J, with 7 bases between the two ends. The CDR3 reads CASSLQGHSPLHF. The CDR3 bases are TGTGCCAGCAGTTTACAGGGTCATTCACCCCTCCACTTT.

The gene calls are TRBV11-3 and TRBJ2-1; D is possibly TRBD2 (6 bases). CDR3 length: 18 residues. Trimming took off 5 bases at V and 2 bases at J, with 22 bases between the two ends. The germline gives CDR1 SGHNT, CDR2 YENEEA. CDR3 in DNA: TGTGCCAGCAGCAAATACCTAAGCGGAGGGTCCCCCTACAATGAGCAGTTCTTC. It is translated as CASSKYLSGGSPYNEQFF.

This rearrangement joins TRBV3-1 to TRBJ1-1, with D unclear. CDR1 LGHDT and CDR2 YNNKEL come from the germline V gene (reference sequence). The CDR3 is 15 amino acids. Trimming took 1 base from V and 5 from J, leaving 14 bases between them. CDR3 residues: CASSQAALLRTEAFF. CDR3 DNA sequence: TGTGCCAGCAGCCAAGCAGCCCTCTTGCGGACTGAAGCTTTCTTT.

This clonotype was seen repeatedly, ten times or more. A read error may account for a junction end that differs from germline. This chain joins TRBV12-3 or TRBV12-4 and TRBJ2-1, with TRBD1 as a possible D gene (5 bases). CDR3 length: 11 residues. In DNA, the CDR3 is TGTGCCATCCAGTTTGGGGCCAGAAGGGGCTTC. Translating gives CAIQFGARRGF.

This clonotype was counted only a few times. The CDR3 coding sequence is TGCGCCAGCAGCTTGCGGGGAGCCACCTACGAGCAGTACTTC. Its translation: CASSLRGATYEQYF. The V and J genes are TRBV5-1 and TRBJ2-7; D perhaps matches TRBD2 (5 bases). This CDR3 is built from 14 residues. Germline CDR1 reads SGHRS; CDR2 reads YFSETQ. Trimming took off 1 base at V and 2 bases at J, with 10 bases between the two ends.

The sample holds a few counts of this clonotype. The genes are TRBV10-3 and TRBJ2-3, with D unclear. Trimming removed 10 bases at V and 6 bases at J, with 29 bases between. Germline CDR1 and CDR2: ENHRY and SYGVKD. The CDR3 runs to 17 residues. This chain's CDR3 is CATAAKDGEPSWDTQYF. CDR3 in DNA: TGTGCCACCGCGGCCAAAGATGGGGAACCATCCTGGGATACGCAGTATTTT.

This clonotype was observed a few times. J is TRBJ1-5 and V is TRBV30; D unresolved. This CDR3 contains 14 residues. Germline assignment: CDR1 GTSNPN and CDR2 SVGIG (reference sequence). The V end was cut by 0 bases, the J end by 2 bases, with 8 bases between. CDR3 bases: TGTGCCTGGAGTGTTGGGTTGGGCAATCAGCCCCAGCATTTT. Protein sequence: CAWSVGLGNQPQHF.

This clonotype turned up a few times. This sequence joins TRBV19 and TRBJ1-2; 9 nucleotides line up with TRBD1. Germline CDR1 and CDR2: LNHDA and SQIVND (reference sequence). The J segment lost 6 bases and the V segment lost 5 bases, leaving 10 bases of the junction unmatched. This CDR3 is built from 15 residues. The CDR3 DNA sequence: TGTGCCAGTAGTTTAACCGGGACAGGGATGAATGGCTACACCTTC. Translated, it gives CASSLTGTGMNGYTF.

This clonotype was detected once. CDR3 in amino acids: CASSHDREVGELFF. The CDR3 nucleotides read TGTGCCAGCAGCCATGACAGGGAGGTCGGGGAGCTGTTTTTT. The V gene is TRBV13, the J gene TRBJ2-2; tentative D call: TRBD1 (7 bases). V lost 5 bases, J lost 7 bases, and 14 bases lay in between. The germline V gene has CDR1 PRHDT and CDR2 FYEKMQ (reference sequence). The CDR3 is made up of 14 amino acids.

This clonotype was counted between two and nine times. This rearrangement joins TRBV12-3 or TRBV12-4 to TRBJ1-5, with D hard to call. Trimming removed 1 base at V and 0 bases at J, with 16 bases between. The length of the CDR3 is 18 residues. The chain's CDR3 is CASSLGKKVPYSNQPQHF. CDR3 DNA sequence: TGTGCCAGCAGTTTAGGAAAAAAGGTCCCGTATAGCAATCAGCCCCAGCATTTT.

J is TRBJ2-1 and V is TRBV2, with D possibly matching TRBD2 (6 bases). Germline lookup yields CDR1 SNHLY and CDR2 FYNNEI. The CDR3 is 13 amino acids. Deletions cut 7 bases from V and 0 bases from J, with 7 bases between. CDR3 in DNA: TGTGCCAGCACGGGGGACTCCTACAATGAGCAGTTCTTC. Translating it yields CASTGDSYNEQFF.

This chain links TRBV7-3 with TRBJ2-7; D not resolved. The CDR3 contains 13 residues. Germline V gives CDR1 SGHTA, CDR2 FQGTGA. V lost 2 bases and J lost 7, with 12 bases in between. The CDR3 protein is CASSLWLGNEQYF. CDR3 bases: TGTGCCAGCAGCTTATGGCTAGGTAATGAGCAGTACTTC. The variable domain in full, with the rest retrieved from reference TRBV7-3 and TRBJ2-7, is GAGVSQTPSNKVTEKGKYVELRCDPISGHTALYWYRQSLGQGPEFLIYFQGTGAADDSGLPNDRFFAVRPEGSVSTLKIQRTERGDSAVYLCASSLWLGNEQYFGPGTRLTVT.

V gene TRBV12-3 or TRBV12-4 combines with J gene TRBJ2-1; 7 bases are shared with TRBD1. The CDR3 has 16 amino acids. Unmatched junction bases numbered 12, after V lost 5 bases and J lost 5 bases. DNA of the CDR3: TGTGCCAGCAGTCCTCGGACAGGCCCAGCTCACAATGAGCAGTTCTTC. It specifies CASSPRTGPAHNEQFF.

This clonotype has a handful of counts. The chain joins TRBV6-5 to TRBJ2-7; D possibly corresponds to TRBD1 (6 bases). Trimming stripped 4 bases from V and 3 bases from J, with 13 bases between. Germline assignment: CDR1 MNHEY and CDR2 SVGAGI. This CDR3 region has 14 residues. The CDR3 DNA follows: TGTGCCAGCAGTTCCGGGACATCCCTCTACGAGCAGTACTTC. Amino acids: CASSSGTSLYEQYF.

V is TRBV24-1 and J is TRBJ2-1; D perhaps matches TRBD2 (6 bases). CDR3 length: 13 amino acids. Trimming cost V 5 bases and J 10 bases, with 14 bases left between them. Germline CDR1 reads KGHDR; CDR2 reads SFDVKD. The CDR3 here is CATSGGTFAEQFF. In DNA form, the CDR3 reads TGTGCCACCAGTGGTGGGACTTTCGCGGAGCAGTTCTTC.

The chain combines TRBV12-3 or TRBV12-4 with TRBJ2-1, with TRBD1 as a possible D gene (5 bases). The V end lost 6 bases, the J end lost 15 bases, and 18 bases lay between the germline ends. The CDR3 contains 12 residues. The CDR3: CASRAVSGSRFF. In nucleotides, the CDR3 is TGTGCCAGCAGGGCCGTTTCAGGGTCTCGGTTCTTC.

The chain joins TRBV12-3 or TRBV12-4 to TRBJ2-1, with D possibly TRBD2 on 6 matching bases. Trimming took off 3 bases at V and 0 bases at J, with 9 bases between the two ends. This CDR3 spans 15 amino acids. DNA of the CDR3: TGTGCCAGCAGTTTTCAGGAGGGCTCCTACAATGAGCAGTTCTTC. Its protein product is CASSFQEGSYNEQFF.

This rearrangement joins TRBV7-6 to TRBJ2-3, with 7 positions matching TRBD2. V was pared by 5 bases and J by 2 bases, with 4 bases of the junction left unmatched. The CDR3 consists of 14 residues. Germline values: CDR1 SGHVS, CDR2 FNYEAQ. The CDR3 here is CASSPLAATDTQYF. The CDR3 DNA reads as TGTGCCAGCAGCCCGCTAGCGGCCACAGATACGCAGTATTTT.

In its sample, this clonotype was seen a few times. The chain links TRBV7-8 to TRBJ2-5, with 7 bases lining up with TRBD1. Germline CDR1 SGHVS, CDR2 FQNEAQ. This CDR3 has 14 residues. V dropped 5 bases and J dropped 2; count of bases not matched to a gene: 5. DNA of the CDR3: TGTGCCAGCAGCCTAAAGACAGGGCAAGAGACCCAGTACTTC. Translating gives CASSLKTGQETQYF.

V usage is TRBV29-1 and J usage is TRBJ1-2, with TRBD1 matching 7 bases. With 5 bases clipped from V and 7 bases from J, the junction kept 7 bases outside the gene matches. The germline V gene encodes CDR1 SQVTM and CDR2 ANQGSEA. The CDR3 extends over 12 amino acids. CDR3 in DNA: TGCAGCGTTCCTGGGGACAGAAGTGGCTACACCTTC. The encoded protein is CSVPGDRSGYTF.

This rearrangement joins TRBV13 to TRBJ2-3; a possible D gene is TRBD1 (6 bases). The CDR3 loop spans 15 amino acids. Germline CDR1 PRHDT, CDR2 FYEKMQ (reference sequence). Trimming took 5 bases from V and 0 from J, leaving 12 bases between them. DNA of the CDR3: TGTGCCAGCAGCGAAGGGGGATCAAGCACAGATACGCAGTATTTT. Protein sequence: CASSEGGSSTDTQYF.

This clonotype was picked up a small number of times. J is TRBJ2-7 and V is TRBV5-6; D is ambiguous. CDR1 is SGHDT, CDR2 YYEEEE, per germline. The CDR3 sequence is 14 residues long. Trimming cost V 0 bases and J 5 bases, with 12 bases left between them. Written as DNA, the CDR3 is TGTGCCAGCAGCTTGGGGGGTATCGTCGACGAGCAGTACTTC. Translation gives CASSLGGIVDEQYF.

A few counts support this clonotype. V gene TRBV5-5 combines with J gene TRBJ1-2; TRBD1 matches 7 bases. This CDR3 is built from 14 residues. Trimming cost V 4 bases and J 1 base; bases outside gene matches: 4. Germline V gene lookup returns CDR1 SGHKS and CDR2 YYEKEE (reference sequence). The CDR3 DNA reads as TGTGCCAGCAGCCCTGGGGACAGTAACTATGGCTACACCTTC. This encodes CASSPGDSNYGYTF.

This clonotype was found a few times. The gene calls are TRBV7-9 and TRBJ1-1; tentative D call: TRBD1 (6 bases). Trimming cost V 3 bases and J 1 base, with 12 bases left between them. Germline CDR1 SEHNR, CDR2 FQNEAQ (reference sequence). CDR3 length: 15 amino acids. CDR3 loop: CASSFGGQPNTEAFF. The CDR3 bases are TGTGCCAGCAGCTTCGGAGGACAGCCGAACACTGAAGCTTTCTTT.

J is TRBJ1-1 and V is TRBV12-3 or TRBV12-4, with D hard to call. The CDR3 loop spans 13 amino acids. Trimming took 10 bases from V and 4 from J, leaving 16 bases between them. The chain's CDR3 is CATFAPSGTEAFF. The CDR3 bases are TGTGCCACCTTCGCCCCGTCGGGCACTGAAGCTTTCTTT.